This passage covers 20 T cell receptor beta chains from one sample sequenced in a study of memory B cells and T cells in multiple sclerosis. After stimulus-free culture, autoproliferating CFSE-dim and non-proliferating CFSE-high T cells were sequenced separately. Pooled replicate wells came from about 50 million CFSE-labeled PBMCs cultured approximately seven days without stimulus. Sequencing was performed with immunoSEQ multiplex PCR; in TCRdb, only in-frame clones are kept and a portion is missing. The data contain over 35,000 clones, about 80% of them singletons. These receptors' antigens are unknown. Specimen: PBMCs from blood kept in culture. The receptors come from a human donor with multiple sclerosis.

The chain employs TRBV5-1 and TRBJ2-5, with TRBD1 identical over 7 bases. Looked up from germline, CDR1 is SGHRS and CDR2 is YFSETQ. Trimming removed 4 bases from V and 5 bases from J; junction bases left unmatched: 8. This CDR3 has 14 amino acids. The CDR3 protein is CASSRDRVGETQYF. CDR3 bases: TGCGCCAGCAGCAGAGACAGGGTAGGGGAGACCCAGTACTTC.

This clone was seen a few times. This rearrangement joins TRBV18 to TRBJ2-7; D is unresolved. V was cut by 3 bases and J by 10 bases, with 16 bases left in between. Germline V gene data show CDR1 as KGHSH and CDR2 as LQKENI. CDR3 size: 13 residues. The CDR3, as DNA: TGTGCCAGCTCACCTTCGGATTCGCTAAGACAGTACTTC. As protein: CASSPSDSLRQYF.

The V and J genes are TRBV7-2 and TRBJ1-1; D is ambiguous. Germline CDR1 reads SGHTA; CDR2 reads FQGNSA. Trimming removed 2 bases from V and 0 bases from J, with 22 bases in between. The CDR3 is 19 residues long. The CDR3 bases are TGTGCCAGCAGCTTAAAGAGAAGGAGTGGATTCGCGGTGAACACTGAAGCTTTCTTT. It encodes CASSLKRRSGFAVNTEAFF.

The rearrangement uses TRBV13 and TRBJ1-2; 7 bases are a match to TRBD1. Germline loops: CDR1 PRHDT, CDR2 FYEKMQ (reference sequence). J lost 4 bases, V lost 4 bases, and 3 bases had no gene match. The CDR3 spans 13 residues. The CDR3 reads CASSSQGLYGYTF. CDR3 sequence (DNA): TGTGCCAGCAGCTCACAGGGGCTCTATGGCTACACCTTC.

The CDR3: CASSFARNYGYTF. The CDR3 DNA sequence: TGTGCCAGCAGTTTTGCCAGGAACTATGGCTACACCTTC. V usage is TRBV27 and J usage is TRBJ1-2; D ambiguous. The CDR3 contains 13 residues. Germline loops: CDR1 MNHEY, CDR2 SMNVEV (reference sequence). The ends were cut back, 3 bases at V and 2 bases at J, with 7 bases in the middle.

Note on this clone: Additional DNA sequences in this sample encode the identical CDR3. This chain uses TRBV5-1 with TRBJ1-1; 9 bases agree with TRBD1. CDR1 is SGHRS and CDR2 is YFSETQ in the germline V gene. Losses at the gene ends were 4 bases for V and 5 bases for J; bases not matched to a gene: 9. CDR3 length: 15 residues. The CDR3 sequence is CASSRGDRETTEAFF. The CDR3 DNA reads TGCGCCAGCAGCAGGGGGGACAGGGAGACGACTGAAGCTTTCTTT.

The chain carries TRBV7-2 and TRBJ2-7; possibly TRBD1 for D (5 bases). There are 13 residues in the CDR3. Germline values: CDR1 SGHTA, CDR2 FQGNSA. The V and J ends lost 3 bases and 5 bases respectively, with 11 bases between them. The CDR3 DNA is TGTGCCAGCAGCTTGGCAGGGAAGGACGAGCAGTACTTC. Residues: CASSLAGKDEQYF.

This rearrangement joins TRBV28 to TRBJ1-4, with D possibly matching TRBD1 (5 bases). CDR1 is MDHEN and CDR2 is SYDVKM in the germline V gene. This CDR3 region has 10 residues. The CDR3 DNA is TGTGCGTGGGGGGACGAAAAACTGTTTTTT. Translation gives CAWGDEKLFF.

This chain joins TRBV4-1 and TRBJ1-1; D perhaps matches TRBD1 (6 bases). V lost 3 bases, J lost 0 bases, and 11 bases lay in between. Per the germline V gene, CDR1 is MGHRA and CDR2 is YSYEKL. This CDR3 spans 15 amino acids. CDR3 nucleotides: TGCGCCAGCAGCCAGGGACACCCTCTGAACACTGAAGCTTTCTTT. Protein: CASSQGHPLNTEAFF.

V and J are TRBV6-5 and TRBJ1-1, with D possibly TRBD1 on 5 matching bases. V was trimmed by 9 bases and J by 1 base, leaving 15 bases between them. The length of the CDR3 is 14 residues. CDR1 and CDR2 from the germline V gene are MNHEY and SVGAGI. The DNA for the CDR3 is TGTGCCAGTAAGAGGACATGGGGGAACACTGAAGCTTTCTTT. Translating it yields CASKRTWGNTEAFF.

This rearrangement joins TRBV19 to TRBJ1-5; D not resolved. This CDR3 is built from 14 residues. Germline values: CDR1 LNHDA, CDR2 SQIVND (reference sequence). V shed 3 bases and J shed 2 bases, with 8 bases lying between them. Here the CDR3 DNA reads TGTGCCAGTAGTATTCTCGGTGGCAATCAGCCCCAGCATTTT. Its protein product is CASSILGGNQPQHF.

The chain couples TRBV4-1 to TRBJ1-2; TRBD1 matches at 7 bases. The V segment lost 0 bases and the J segment 4 bases; nucleotides outside the gene matches: 5. The germline V gene encodes CDR1 MGHRA and CDR2 YSYEKL. The CDR3 extends over 15 amino acids. The CDR3 reads CASSQDPGGGYGYTF. Written as DNA, the CDR3 is TGCGCCAGCAGCCAAGATCCAGGGGGAGGCTATGGCTACACCTTC.

The V call is TRBV7-2, the J call TRBJ2-1; D gene ambiguous. The CDR3 spans 13 residues. V gave up 4 bases and J gave up 5 bases, with 9 bases separating them. Germline lookup yields CDR1 SGHTA and CDR2 FQGNSA. Here the CDR3 reads CASSSNYHNEQFF. The DNA of the CDR3 is TGTGCCAGCAGCTCGAATTACCACAATGAGCAGTTCTTC.

J is TRBJ1-2 and V is TRBV6-1; tentative D call: TRBD1 (6 bases). CDR3 length equals 13 residues. Germline V gene sequence: CDR1 MNHNS, CDR2 SASEGT. V lost 8 bases, J lost 0 bases, and 10 bases lay in between. DNA for the CDR3: TGTGCCAGCGTACAGGGTGCTAACTATGGCTACACCTTC. It yields the protein CASVQGANYGYTF.

The chain is built from TRBV29-1 and TRBJ1-1, with D unresolved. CDR1 is SQVTM, CDR2 ANQGSEA, per germline. V lost 0 bases to trimming and J lost 0 bases, with 2 bases between them. This CDR3 contains 12 residues. CDR3 protein: CSVEDMNTEAFF. The CDR3 DNA is TGCAGCGTTGAAGACATGAACACTGAAGCTTTCTTT. The variable domain in full, completed from reference TRBV29-1 and TRBJ1-1, reads SAVISQKPSRDICQRGTSLTIQCQVDSQVTMMFWYRQQPGQSLTLIATANQGSEATYESGFVIDKFPISRPNLTFSTLTVSNMSPEDSSIYLCSVEDMNTEAFFGQGTRLTVV.

This chain connects TRBV20-1 to TRBJ1-2; D not certain. The CDR3 covers 9 residues. Germline assignment: CDR1 DFQATT and CDR2 SNEGSKA (reference sequence). V was pared by 7 bases and J by 2 bases, with 2 bases between. The CDR3 bases are TGCAGTGTAAACTATGGCTACACCTTC. Protein product: CSVNYGYTF.

This clone was detected only once. The chain carries TRBV9 and TRBJ2-4; TRBD1 agrees at 9 bases. The CDR3 runs to 14 residues. The germline V gene has CDR1 SGDLS and CDR2 YYNGEE. V was clipped by 7 bases and J by 2 bases; unmatched bases: 4. The CDR3 DNA reads as TGTGCCAGCGCGACAGGGGGAACCAAAAACATTCAGTACTTC. This codes for CASATGGTKNIQYF.

Written as DNA, the CDR3 is TGTGCCAGTATTCGGGACCCGGACACCGGGGAGCTGTTTTTT. Protein: CASIRDPDTGELFF. This chain uses TRBV19 with TRBJ2-2; D may match TRBD1 or TRBD2 (5 bases each). V lost 7 bases to trimming and J lost 3 bases, with 12 bases between them. Per the germline V gene, CDR1 is LNHDA and CDR2 is SQIVND (reference sequence). The CDR3 runs to 14 residues.

The chain combines TRBV20-1 with TRBJ2-3, with D hard to call. The CDR3 is 10 amino acids. V lost 6 bases, J lost 0 bases, and 1 base lay in between. Germline CDR1 DFQATT, CDR2 SNEGSKA (reference sequence). The CDR3 region is CSASTDTQYF. The CDR3 DNA follows: TGCAGTGCCAGCACAGATACGCAGTATTTT.

This clone was seen only once. The CDR3 DNA reads TGTGCCAGCAGTGAGACCCCCAAGGACACTGAAGCTTTCTTT. This encodes CASSETPKDTEAFF. V usage is TRBV2 and J usage is TRBJ1-1; D gene ambiguous. Germline V gene sequence: CDR1 SNHLY, CDR2 FYNNEI. V was cut by 3 bases and J by 3 bases, with 11 bases left in between. The CDR3 covers 14 residues.